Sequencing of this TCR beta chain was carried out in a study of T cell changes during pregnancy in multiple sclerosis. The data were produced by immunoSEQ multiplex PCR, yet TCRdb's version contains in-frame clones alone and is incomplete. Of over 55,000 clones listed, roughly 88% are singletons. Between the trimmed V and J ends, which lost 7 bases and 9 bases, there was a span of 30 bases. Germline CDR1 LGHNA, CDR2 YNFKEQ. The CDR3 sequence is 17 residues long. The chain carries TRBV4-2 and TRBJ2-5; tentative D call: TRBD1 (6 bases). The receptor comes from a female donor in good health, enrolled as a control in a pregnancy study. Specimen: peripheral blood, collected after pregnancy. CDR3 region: CASTPSPDSSGLGAQYF. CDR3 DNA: TGTGCCAGCACACCCTCCCCGGACAGTTCGGGCCTAGGGGCCCAGTACTTC.